This T cell receptor beta chain was sequenced during a study of cytomegalovirus exposure and HLA in healthy donors. Whole-study findings and limits: A reported reduction in N-insertions relative to the roughly 610-donor mean was seen in an Asian-associated ancestry cluster in a later analysis.

Vbeta (60) and Jbeta (13) primers were used in the PCR. Data came from immunoSEQ multiplex PCR; TCRdb stores just in-frame clones and leaves some out. Here the sample spans 210,000 or so clones, roughly 85% being singletons. Unrecorded immune exposure was likely among donors, who were nominally healthy when sampled. Remarks on this clone: Its antigen remains unidentified.

The germline V and J ends were trimmed by 1 base and 6 bases, with 19 bases remaining between them. The length of the CDR3 is 16 residues. CDR1 is SGHNT and CDR2 is YYREEE in the germline V gene (reference sequence). The receptor's source is a girl aged 2 to 9 in good health and CMV-seronegative. This sequence joins TRBV5-4 and TRBJ1-2; tentative D call: TRBD1 (6 bases). Specimen: PBMCs. Here the CDR3 reads CASSLRKTGPRDGYTF. The CDR3 DNA reads TGTGCCAGCAGCTTGCGCAAGACAGGCCCTCGGGATGGCTACACCTTC.